A single sample gave rise to the 22 T cell receptor beta chains below, sequenced in a study of T cells in Graves' hyperthyroidism and ophthalmopathy (dated by TCRdb to the late 2010s). To prepare the library, multiplex PCR was applied. The instrument given in TCRdb is Illumina HiSeq 2000. TCR beta CDR3 regions were amplified from RNA transcripts. A first-round RT-PCR of the TCR CDR3 used the HTBI primer set with the Qiagen OneStep RT-PCR kit. The raw public reads went through TCRdb reprocessing: fastp at Q25, MiXCR clone calling, in-frame beta chains kept. Rows merge per CDR3 protein into single entries with the most common DNA and genes. The sample yields a few hundred thousand distinct CDR3 sequences; more than 15% were counted once. The top ten constitute 25% to 30% of the sample. The sample consisted of blood. The receptors were sampled from a woman under 30 with Graves' hyperthyroidism that later progressed to Graves' ophthalmopathy.

This clonotype was seen at least ten times. The V gene is TRBV7-9, the J gene TRBJ2-2, with D tentatively TRBD1 or TRBD2 (5 bases each). With 3 bases removed from V and 1 base from J, the gap between germline ends came to 9 bases. This CDR3 has 15 residues. Per germline, CDR1 SEHNR and CDR2 FQNEAQ (reference sequence). The CDR3 DNA follows: TGTGCCAGCAGCTTCCGGGACGGGAACACCGGGGAGCTGTTTTTT. It codes for CASSFRDGNTGELFF.

In this sample, this clonotype turned up many times. The chain has TRBV3-1 and TRBJ2-7; no reliable D call. Per the germline V gene, CDR1 is LGHDT and CDR2 is YNNKEL (reference sequence). V gave up 6 bases and J gave up 3 bases, with 3 bases separating them. The CDR3 sequence is 10 residues long. The CDR3 loop reads CASRNYEQYF. CDR3 nucleotide sequence: TGTGCCAGCAGAAACTACGAGCAGTACTTC.

This clonotype has just a few counts. This chain links TRBV5-1 with TRBJ2-1; D ambiguous. The V end was cut by 4 bases, the J end by 1 base, with 15 bases between. Germline assignment: CDR1 SGHRS and CDR2 YFSETQ. CDR3 length: 16 residues. The DNA for the CDR3 is TGCGCCAGCAGCCCTGGTCGGACGGCTTCCTACAATGAGCAGTTCTTC. Protein product: CASSPGRTASYNEQFF.

This clonotype has ten or more counts. V is TRBV30 and J is TRBJ2-6; D not certain. Per germline, CDR1 GTSNPN and CDR2 SVGIG (reference sequence). V lost 3 bases and J lost 0, with 0 bases in between. The CDR3 spans 12 residues. The CDR3 DNA reads as TGTGCCTGGAGCTCTGGGGCCAACGTCCTGACTTTC. Translation: CAWSSGANVLTF.

Points on this clonotype: This may stem from a read error, because a much larger clone lies one nucleotide away. The V and J genes are TRBV27 and TRBJ1-1; D is perhaps TRBD1 (5 bases). The CDR3 is 16 residues long. V lost 8 bases and J 2 bases, leaving 21 bases between the germline ends. Germline values: CDR1 MNHEY, CDR2 SMNVEV (reference sequence). The CDR3 protein is CASAPGPGSGNTEAFF. The CDR3 DNA follows: TGTGCCAGCGCCCCGGGGCCAGGGAGTGGCAACACTGAAGCTTTCTTT.

This clonotype occurred a few times. The rearrangement links TRBV2 to TRBJ2-5, with D tentatively TRBD2 (6 bases). The germline V gene has CDR1 SNHLY and CDR2 FYNNEI. This CDR3 region has 12 residues. V was trimmed by 6 bases and J by 2 bases, leaving 7 bases between them. Here the CDR3 DNA reads TGTGCCAGCAGGCTAGCGCAAGAGACCCAGTACTTC. It codes for CASRLAQETQYF.

This clonotype has a handful of counts. The chain uses TRBV7-9 and TRBJ2-2; 10 nucleotides line up with TRBD2. The CDR3 covers 15 residues. V gave up 7 bases and J gave up 6 bases; unmatched junction bases: 8. Germline V lookup: CDR1 SEHNR, CDR2 FQNEAQ (reference sequence). CDR3 loop: CASISSGSRAGELFF. As DNA, the CDR3 is TGTGCCAGCATTTCTAGCGGGAGCAGGGCCGGGGAGCTGTTTTTT.

About this clonotype itself: A much larger clone is a single base away; this may be a read error. Since the CDR3 does not end with the conserved phenylalanine or tryptophan, this likely comes from a read error. This chain connects TRBV18 to TRBJ2-1, with 10 bases lining up with TRBD2. There are 16 residues in the CDR3. The germline V gene encodes CDR1 KGHSH and CDR2 LQKENI. The V gene end was trimmed by 2 bases and the J gene end by 7 bases; junction bases not matched to a gene: 8. The CDR3 region has the DNA TGTGCCAGCTCACCAGAGCGGGAGGGCCCTTCTAATGAGCAGTTCCTC. This encodes CASSPEREGPSNEQFL.

This chain uses TRBV11-1 with TRBJ2-7, with D perhaps TRBD2 (5 bases). CDR3 length equals 16 residues. Trimming left V 5 bases short and J 0 bases short, with 17 bases between. CDR1 and CDR2 from the germline V gene are SGHAT and FQDESV (reference sequence). Here the CDR3 DNA reads TGTGCCAGCAGCCTTATGGAGGCAGCAATCTCCTACGAGCAGTACTTC. Translating it yields CASSLMEAAISYEQYF.

This clonotype was observed a handful of times. The rearrangement uses TRBV10-3 and TRBJ1-5; the match to TRBD1 covers 7 bases. CDR1 is ENHRY, CDR2 SYGVKD, per germline. V was clipped by 5 bases and J by 1 base; unmatched bases: 2. The CDR3 extends over 14 amino acids. The CDR3 DNA follows: TGTGCCATCAGTCCGGACAGGAGCAATCAGCCCCAGCATTTT. Translating gives CAISPDRSNQPQHF.

The chain employs TRBV20-1 and TRBJ1-6; 9 nucleotides match TRBD1. Germline V gives CDR1 DFQATT, CDR2 SNEGSKA (reference sequence). The trim removed 6 bases at V and 4 bases at J, leaving 7 bases unmatched. This CDR3 contains 15 residues. The CDR3 nucleotides are TGCAGTGCCTACGACAGGGGGACGTATAATTCACCCCTCCACTTT. Protein sequence: CSAYDRGTYNSPLHF.

This clonotype was counted ten times or more. J is TRBJ2-3 and V is TRBV29-1; possible D gene TRBD2, 6 bases. CDR1 SQVTM and CDR2 ANQGSEA come from the germline V gene. V was clipped by 2 bases and J by 1 base, with 19 bases between them. The CDR3 contains 17 residues. Here the CDR3 reads CSVERIAEPWGTDTQYF. The CDR3 DNA reads as TGCAGCGTTGAAAGAATAGCGGAGCCATGGGGCACAGATACGCAGTATTTT.

This clonotype occurred a few times. The chain employs TRBV14 and TRBJ2-6; no reliable D call. With 1 base removed from V and 0 bases from J, the gap between germline ends came to 13 bases. The CDR3 is made up of 18 amino acids. Per germline, CDR1 SGHDN and CDR2 FVKESK. CDR3 loop: CASSQVYPYDSGANVLTF. The DNA of the CDR3 is TGTGCCAGCAGCCAAGTCTACCCTTATGACTCTGGGGCCAACGTCCTGACTTTC. Full variable domain (missing parts from reference TRBV14 and TRBJ2-6): EAGVTQFPSHSVIEKGQTVTLRCDPISGHDNLYWYRRVMGKEIKFLLHFVKESKQDESGMPNNRFLAERTGGTYSTLKVQPAELEDSGVYFCASSQVYPYDSGANVLTFGAGSRLTVL.

A word on this clonotype: With a much larger clone just one base away, this may be a read error. The gene calls are TRBV5-8 and TRBJ2-7, with D possibly TRBD1 on 5 matching bases. The CDR3 spans 15 residues. Germline assignment: CDR1 SGHTS and CDR2 YDEGEE. The CDR3 bases are TGTGCCAGCAGCTTGGCAGGGTGGGGCACCTACGAGCCGTACTTC. Its protein is CASSLAGWGTYEPYF.

This clonotype was observed at least ten times. V is TRBV7-8 and J is TRBJ2-1, with TRBD2 matching over 11 bases. The CDR3 is 16 amino acids. Trimming at V came to 1 base and at J to 7 bases, leaving 6 bases not matched to a gene. The germline V gene has CDR1 SGHVS and CDR2 FQNEAQ. The CDR3 bases are TGTGCCAGCAGCTTAGAGGGGTTAGCGGGAGGGAATGAGCAGTTCTTC. This gives the protein CASSLEGLAGGNEQFF.

This clonotype was observed at least ten times. This sequence joins TRBV2 and TRBJ1-1; no firm D call. V lost 7 bases to trimming and J lost 4 bases, with 7 bases between them. The length of the CDR3 is 11 residues. Germline loops: CDR1 SNHLY, CDR2 FYNNEI. The CDR3 DNA reads as TGTGCCAGCAAGCAGGCCACTGAAGCTTTCTTT. Protein sequence: CASKQATEAFF.

As regards this clonotype: A much larger clone differs by one base, so this may be a read error. The chain joins TRBV11-2 to TRBJ2-7; 7 positions agree with TRBD2. This CDR3 is built from 15 residues. Germline assignment: CDR1 SGHAT and CDR2 FQNNGV. CDR3 DNA sequence: TGTGCCAGCAGCTCATTGAGCGGGACCGCCTACGAGCAGCACTTC. Amino acids: CASSSLSGTAYEQHF.

A note on this clonotype: One junction end disagrees with the germline gene, perhaps due to a read error. The chain uses TRBV4-2 and TRBJ2-7; 7 nucleotides align to TRBD1. Germline loops: CDR1 LGHNA, CDR2 YNFKEQ. The CDR3 sequence is 14 residues long. The CDR3 loop is CASSQDLQGYEQCF. DNA for the CDR3: TGTGCCAGCAGCCAAGATTTACAGGGGTACGAGCAGTGCTTC.

This clonotype came up many times. The rearrangement joins TRBV7-8 to TRBJ2-5, with a weak D call TRBD2 (5 bases). The CDR3 covers 15 residues. V was trimmed by 1 base and J by 5 bases, leaving 14 bases between them. Per the germline V gene, CDR1 is SGHVS and CDR2 is FQNEAQ. The CDR3 bases are TGTGCCAGCAGCTTAGAGGGTGGTGGGAGTGAGACCCAGTACTTC. It is translated as CASSLEGGGSETQYF.

There are a few counts of this clonotype. The chain combines TRBV7-9 with TRBJ2-7; weak D call: TRBD1 (7 bases). V lost 2 bases and J 4 bases, leaving 15 bases between the germline ends. From germline, CDR1 is SEHNR and CDR2 FQNEAQ (reference sequence). CDR3 length equals 15 residues. The CDR3 region is CASSLRRDRGYEQYF. In DNA, the CDR3 is TGTGCCAGCAGCTTAAGGCGGGACAGAGGATACGAGCAGTACTTC. Using reference TRBV7-9 and TRBJ2-7 for the parts outside the CDR3, the full variable domain is DTGVSQNPRHKITKRGQNVTFRCDPISEHNRLYWYRQTLGQGPEFLTYFQNEAQLEKSRLLSDRFSAERPKGSFSTLEIQRTEQGDSAMYLCASSLRRDRGYEQYFGPGTRLTVT.

This clonotype showed up just a few times. CDR3 in DNA: TGTGCCAGCGCCATGGGAGGGCTCTCTGGAAACACCATATATTTT. This encodes CASAMGGLSGNTIYF. The chain couples TRBV6-2 or TRBV6-3 to TRBJ1-3; D remains unclear. V was trimmed by 8 bases and J by 0 bases, leaving 14 bases between them. Germline CDR1 reads MNHEY; CDR2 reads SVGEGT. CDR3 length equals 15 residues.

This clonotype was recorded many times. J is TRBJ2-7 and V is TRBV20-1; 8 nucleotides line up with TRBD2. Losses at the gene ends were 0 bases for V and 4 bases for J; bases not matched to a gene: 11. Germline V lookup: CDR1 DFQATT, CDR2 SNEGSKA (reference sequence). CDR3 length: 16 residues. The CDR3 DNA follows: TGCAGTGCTAGAGAAACACCGGGACTAGGAGGGTACGAGCAGTACTTC. Its translation is CSARETPGLGGYEQYF.